This T cell receptor (beta chain) was retrieved from a study of OX40 agonist ivuxolimab in advanced cancers. Turning to the study itself: The patients' treatment was ivuxolimab, an agonistic anti-OX40 (CD134) antibody.

Sequencing used immunoSEQ multiplex PCR; TCRdb keeps in-frame clones, though not all of them. The table has about 66,000 clones, roughly 84% seen once. About this clone itself: Antigen: not known.

General study findings and limits: Averaged across samples, CD8+ T cells carried more expanded clones than CD4+ did. The study observed clonal expansion of CD4+ and CD8+ blood T cells by week 6 at 0.1 to 3.0 mg/kg.

Patients with autoimmune history or systemic immunosuppression were excluded. Between the trimmed V and J ends, which lost 0 bases and 5 bases, there was a span of 7 bases. The CDR3 runs 13 residues. CDR1 and CDR2 (germline): SNHLY, FYNNEI. Sequences were derived from CD4+ or CD8+ T cells sorted from blood, sampled in a trial of the OX40 agonist ivuxolimab. This clonotype was obtained from an adult with an advanced solid tumor such as melanoma, head and neck, liver or kidney cancer. The V call is TRBV2, the J call TRBJ1-2; D unresolved. In DNA form, the CDR3 reads TGTGCCAGCAGTGAAGCGCCCATATATGGCTACACCTTC. This translates into CASSEAPIYGYTF.